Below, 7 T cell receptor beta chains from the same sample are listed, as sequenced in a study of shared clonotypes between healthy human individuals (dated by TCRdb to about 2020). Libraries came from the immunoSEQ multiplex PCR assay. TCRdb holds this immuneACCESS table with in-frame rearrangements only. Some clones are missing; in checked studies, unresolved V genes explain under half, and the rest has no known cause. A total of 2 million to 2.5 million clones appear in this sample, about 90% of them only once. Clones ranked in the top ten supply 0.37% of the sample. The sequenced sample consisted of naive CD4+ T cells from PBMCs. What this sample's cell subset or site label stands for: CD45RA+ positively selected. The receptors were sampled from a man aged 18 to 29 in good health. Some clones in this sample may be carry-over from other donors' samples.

The CDR3 loop is CASSVVGGSNEQYF. Here the CDR3 DNA reads TGTGCCAGCAGCGTCGTCGGCGGGAGTAACGAGCAGTACTTC. This chain links TRBV7-3 with TRBJ2-7; 7 bases are shared with TRBD2. Unmatched junction bases numbered 9, after V lost 5 bases and J lost 5 bases. The CDR3 extends over 14 amino acids. CDR1 and CDR2 from the germline V gene are SGHTA and FQGTGA.

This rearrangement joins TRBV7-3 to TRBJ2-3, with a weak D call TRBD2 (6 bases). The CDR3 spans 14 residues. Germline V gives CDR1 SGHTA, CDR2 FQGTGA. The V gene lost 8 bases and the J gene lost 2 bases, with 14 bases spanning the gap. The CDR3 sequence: CASARDFYTDTQYF. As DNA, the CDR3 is TGTGCCAGCGCCCGGGACTTTTACACAGATACGCAGTATTTT.

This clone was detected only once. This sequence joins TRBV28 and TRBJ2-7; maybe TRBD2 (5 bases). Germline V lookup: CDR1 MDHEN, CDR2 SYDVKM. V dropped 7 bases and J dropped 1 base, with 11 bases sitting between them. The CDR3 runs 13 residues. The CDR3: CASTEPGSYEQYF. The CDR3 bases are TGTGCCAGCACCGAACCGGGGTCCTACGAGCAGTACTTC.

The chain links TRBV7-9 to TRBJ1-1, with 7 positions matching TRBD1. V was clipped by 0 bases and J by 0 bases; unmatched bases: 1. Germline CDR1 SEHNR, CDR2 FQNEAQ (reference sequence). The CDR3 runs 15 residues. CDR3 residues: CASSLATGMNTEAFF. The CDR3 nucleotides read TGTGCCAGCAGCTTAGCGACAGGGATGAACACTGAAGCTTTCTTT.

CDR3 loop: CASSQSAFF. The CDR3 region has the DNA TGTGCCAGCAGCCAATCAGCTTTCTTT. The V gene is TRBV14, the J gene TRBJ1-1; D not certain. The germline V and J ends were trimmed by 2 bases and 10 bases, with 2 bases remaining between them. CDR1 and CDR2 from the germline V gene are SGHDN and FVKESK. The CDR3 is 9 amino acids.

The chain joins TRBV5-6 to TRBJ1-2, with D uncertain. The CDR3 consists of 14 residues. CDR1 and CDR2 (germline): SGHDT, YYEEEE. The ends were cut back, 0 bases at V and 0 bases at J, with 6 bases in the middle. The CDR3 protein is CASSLGQSNYGYTF. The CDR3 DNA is TGTGCCAGCAGCTTGGGGCAGTCTAACTATGGCTACACCTTC.

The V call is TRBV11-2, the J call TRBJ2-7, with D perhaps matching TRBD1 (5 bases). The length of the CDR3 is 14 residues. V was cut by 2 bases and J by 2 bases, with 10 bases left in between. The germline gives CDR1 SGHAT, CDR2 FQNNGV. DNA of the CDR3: TGTGCCAGCAGCTTAATCAGGGCCCCCTACGAGCAGTACTTC. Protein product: CASSLIRAPYEQYF.